One and the same sample provided the 7 T cell receptor beta chains below, sequenced in a study of beta chain features in type 1 diabetes. Sequencing targeted expressed TCRB transcripts, as all isolated RNA had been reverse transcribed. Sequencing used immunoSEQ multiplex PCR; TCRdb keeps in-frame clones, though not all of them. The sample has around 140,000 clones, over 9.5% seen once. Specimen: naive CD4+ T cells from blood. The receptors were sampled from a man aged 18 to 30 in good health.

The genes are TRBV7-8 and TRBJ2-6; D is perhaps TRBD1 (5 bases). From germline, CDR1 is SGHVS and CDR2 FQNEAQ. This CDR3 region has 17 residues. The V end lost 8 bases, the J end lost 0 bases, and 17 bases lay between the germline ends. The CDR3 protein is CASQGAHALSGANVLTF. The CDR3 DNA follows: TGTGCCAGCCAAGGGGCACATGCGCTCTCTGGGGCCAACGTCCTGACTTTC.

This clone was seen a handful of times. The rearrangement links TRBV19 to TRBJ1-1; D might be TRBD1 (5 bases). Trimming shortened V by 2 bases and J by 7 bases, and 14 bases separated the two germline ends. The germline V gene encodes CDR1 LNHDA and CDR2 SQIVND (reference sequence). This CDR3 region has 14 residues. CDR3 coding DNA: TGTGCCAGTAGTATATGGAGGGGCACAGGTGAAGCTTTCTTT. It encodes CASSIWRGTGEAFF.

This chain joins TRBV5-8 and TRBJ1-2; 9 nucleotides align to TRBD1. The length of the CDR3 is 14 residues. V trimming: 0 bases; J trimming: 9 bases; junction bases outside the gene matches: 6. Per germline, CDR1 SGHTS and CDR2 YDEGEE. In nucleotides, the CDR3 is TGTGCCAGCAGCTTGGCCGGGACAGGGTTGAGCTACACCTTC. The encoded protein is CASSLAGTGLSYTF.

This clone was picked up a small number of times. As DNA, the CDR3 is TGCGCCAGCACTGTTGGGGCTCCCCGGACCGAGCAGTTCTTC. Translation gives CASTVGAPRTEQFF. The chain links TRBV5-1 to TRBJ2-1; possibly TRBD1 for D (5 bases). CDR1 and CDR2 from the germline V gene are SGHRS and YFSETQ. The CDR3 loop spans 14 amino acids. V was shortened by 6 bases and J by 10 bases, with 20 bases between the two germline ends.

This clone was detected a few times. The chain carries TRBV18 and TRBJ2-5, with D possibly being TRBD1 (5 bases). CDR3 length: 15 residues. The germline V gene encodes CDR1 KGHSH and CDR2 LQKENI. Between the trimmed V and J ends, which lost 3 bases and 0 bases, there was a span of 11 bases. Here the CDR3 DNA reads TGTGCCAGCTCACCCGATGACAGTTACCAAGAGACCCAGTACTTC. This codes for CASSPDDSYQETQYF.

The table lists this clone with a few counts. The chain has TRBV5-1 and TRBJ1-1; TRBD1 might be the D (5 bases). Trimming removed 1 base from V and 0 bases from J, with 13 bases in between. CDR1 and CDR2 (germline): SGHRS, YFSETQ. The CDR3 consists of 16 residues. The CDR3 region has the DNA TGCGCCAGCAGCTTGCGGGTGGGAGGGGTGAACACTGAAGCTTTCTTT. Residues: CASSLRVGGVNTEAFF.

The table lists this clone with a few counts. The genes are TRBV5-1 and TRBJ1-4; D ambiguous. Germline CDR1 SGHRS, CDR2 YFSETQ. V was pared by 0 bases and J by 6 bases, with 9 bases between. The CDR3 sequence is 14 residues long. As DNA, the CDR3 is TGCGCCAGCAGCTTGGGCGGGGTGGATGAAAAACTGTTTTTT. Translated, it gives CASSLGGVDEKLFF.